This is a list of T cell receptor beta chains from one sample in a study of blood T cell repertoires in COVID-19. TCRdb's copy holds only in-frame clones and misses some; the assay was immunoSEQ multiplex PCR. This sample has 150,000 or so clones, with 88% found just once. The sample consisted of peripheral blood. The receptors derive from a man aged 50-59 years with acute or convalescent COVID-19. Each CDR3 is given with its conserved first and last residue. D genes are given only for firm matches.

NA TRBJ2-1 TRBV21-1 15 TGTGCCAGCAGCAAAGACGGGAGCTCCTACAATGAGCAGTTCTTC CASSKDGSSYNEQFF
NA TRBJ1-2 TRBV16 13 TGTGCCAGCAGCCAATCCAGAAACTATGGCTACACCTTC CASSQSRNYGYTF
NA TRBJ1-2 TRBV7-2 12 TGTGCCTCAGAGCGGGGGGCGCGGGGCTACACCTTC CASERGARGYTF
NA TRBJ1-5 TRBV19 17 TGTGCCAGTAACCCCGCAGGGGTCGGGAATGTTATTCAGCCCCAGCATTTT CASNPAGVGNVIQPQHF
NA TRBJ1-1 TRBV9 17 TGTGCCAGCACGAGACAGGTTTCGCCCAATTCTGGTGCTGAAGCTTTCTTT CASTRQVSPNSGAEAFF
NA TRBJ1-4 TRBV5-1 14 TGCGCCAGCAGCCCCGCCCGGGAGAGTGAAAAACTGTTTTTT CASSPARESEKLFF
TRBD2 TRBJ2-1 TRBV28 14 TGTGCCAGCCAGGGGACTAGCGGGATGAATGAGCAGTTCTTC CASQGTSGMNEQFF
NA TRBJ1-6 TRBV15 15 TGTGCCACCAGCATCCGGACTTCGGAGAATTCACCCCTCCACTTT CATSIRTSENSPLHF
TRBD1 TRBJ2-1 TRBV19 13 TGTGCCAGTAGTCCCGACAGGGGCCCTGAGCAGTTCTTC CASSPDRGPEQFF
NA TRBJ2-7 TRBV5-1 12 TGCGCCAGCAGTATCCAGGGGTACGAGCAGTACTTC CASSIQGYEQYF
NA TRBJ2-3 TRBV19 13 TGTGCCAGTAGTCTCAGGGTGGGGGATACGCAGTATTTT CASSLRVGDTQYF
NA TRBJ1-2 TRBV30 13 TGTGCCTGGAGTGTTTCGGGGACATATGGCTACACCTTC CAWSVSGTYGYTF
NA TRBJ1-2 TRBV6-1 12 TGTGCCAGCAGTGATGGGGCCTATGGCTACACCTTC CASSDGAYGYTF